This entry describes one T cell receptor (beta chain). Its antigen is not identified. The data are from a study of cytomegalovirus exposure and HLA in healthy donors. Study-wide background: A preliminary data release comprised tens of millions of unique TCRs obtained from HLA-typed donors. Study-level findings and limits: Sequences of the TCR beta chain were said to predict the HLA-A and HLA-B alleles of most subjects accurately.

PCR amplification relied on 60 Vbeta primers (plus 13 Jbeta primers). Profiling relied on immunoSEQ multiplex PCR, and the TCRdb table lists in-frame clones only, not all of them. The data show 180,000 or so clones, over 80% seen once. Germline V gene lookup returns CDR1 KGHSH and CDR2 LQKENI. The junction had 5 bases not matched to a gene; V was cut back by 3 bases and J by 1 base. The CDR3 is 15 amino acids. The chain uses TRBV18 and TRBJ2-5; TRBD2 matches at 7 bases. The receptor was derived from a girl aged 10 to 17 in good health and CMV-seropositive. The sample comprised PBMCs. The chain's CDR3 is CASSPTLAAQETQYF. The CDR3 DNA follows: TGTGCCAGCTCACCTACTCTAGCGGCCCAAGAGACCCAGTACTTC. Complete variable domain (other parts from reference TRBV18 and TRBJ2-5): NAGVMQNPRHLVRRRGQEARLRCSPMKGHSHVYWYRQLPEEGLKFMVYLQKENIIDESGMPKERFSAEFPKEGPSILRIQQVVRGDSAAYFCASSPTLAAQETQYFGPGTRLLVL.